These 14 T cell receptor beta chains were all obtained from the same sample, sequenced in a study of blood T cell repertoires in COVID-19. TCRdb's table, derived via immunoSEQ multiplex PCR, lists solely in-frame clones and lacks some. The top ten clones hold approximately 3.4% of a sample with around 100,000 clones, roughly 83% of them seen once. The sample taken for sequencing was peripheral blood. These receptors came from a woman aged 80 or over with active or convalescent COVID-19.

The chain joins TRBV5-6 to TRBJ2-7; weak D call: TRBD1 (6 bases). CDR1 and CDR2 from the germline V gene are SGHDT and YYEEEE. There are 14 residues in the CDR3. The ends were cut back, 4 bases at V and 3 bases at J, with 14 bases in the middle. The CDR3 region has the DNA TGTGCCAGCAGCCAGCCGACAGGAAACTACGAGCAGTACTTC. Protein product: CASSQPTGNYEQYF.

This clone was seen only a few times. The chain combines TRBV5-5 with TRBJ1-1; weak D call: TRBD1 (5 bases). The CDR3 covers 14 residues. V lost 3 bases to trimming and J lost 4 bases, with 13 bases between them. The germline gives CDR1 SGHKS, CDR2 YYEKEE (reference sequence). CDR3 bases: TGTGCCAGCAGCTCGTGGCCTCAGGGCACTGAAGCTTTCTTT. As protein: CASSSWPQGTEAFF.

The chain uses TRBV28 and TRBJ2-7; TRBD1 matches 11 bases. Germline CDR1 MDHEN, CDR2 SYDVKM. J lost 4 bases, V lost 7 bases, and 6 bases had no gene match. The CDR3 spans 14 residues. This CDR3 is CASMVGTGGYEQYF. The DNA for the CDR3 is TGTGCCAGCATGGTAGGGACAGGGGGTTACGAGCAGTACTTC.

The chain uses TRBV19 and TRBJ1-4; 9 bases are shared with TRBD1. The CDR3 sequence is 16 residues long. Germline CDR1 and CDR2: LNHDA and SQIVND (reference sequence). Trimming cost V 4 bases and J 7 bases; bases outside gene matches: 10. The CDR3 loop reads CASSSGTGKIGEKLFF. CDR3 coding DNA: TGTGCCAGTAGTAGCGGGACAGGGAAAATTGGTGAAAAACTGTTTTTT.

The V and J genes are TRBV28 and TRBJ1-2; maybe TRBD1 (6 bases). Germline CDR1 reads MDHEN; CDR2 reads SYDVKM. The CDR3 totals 17 residues. Trimming stripped 6 bases from V and 2 bases from J, with 22 bases between. The CDR3 here is CASSTGFVDSLNYGYTF. CDR3 bases: TGTGCCAGCAGCACAGGGTTTGTGGACAGTCTCAACTATGGCTACACCTTC.

The chain employs TRBV5-5 and TRBJ2-1; D may be TRBD1 (6 bases). Germline lookup yields CDR1 SGHKS and CDR2 YYEKEE (reference sequence). V was shortened by 6 bases and J by 0 bases, with 25 bases between the two germline ends. The CDR3 covers 19 residues. CDR3 sequence: CASTPPFLAGTLSYNEQFF. As DNA, the CDR3 is TGTGCCAGCACTCCGCCCTTCTTGGCCGGGACACTCTCCTACAATGAGCAGTTCTTC.

The chain uses TRBV7-2 and TRBJ2-2, with TRBD2 matching 9 bases. The V segment lost 2 bases and the J segment 7 bases; nucleotides outside the gene matches: 8. The CDR3 runs to 16 residues. Germline-derived CDR1 and CDR2 are SGHTA and FQGNSA. The chain's CDR3 is CASSLMAGGRNGELFF. The CDR3 DNA follows: TGTGCCAGCAGCTTAATGGCGGGGGGGCGTAACGGGGAGCTGTTTTTT.

The chain uses TRBV5-1 and TRBJ1-4, with TRBD1 matching 7 bases. The CDR3 contains 14 residues. Germline V gene lookup returns CDR1 SGHRS and CDR2 YFSETQ. V was clipped by 4 bases and J by 2 bases; unmatched bases: 2. In DNA, the CDR3 is TGCGCCAGCAGCCGGGGACAGACTAATGAAAAACTGTTTTTT. The encoded protein is CASSRGQTNEKLFF.

This clone has a handful of counts. V is TRBV5-5 and J is TRBJ1-6, with TRBD1 as a possible D gene (6 bases). V was shortened by 4 bases and J by 10 bases, with 15 bases between the two germline ends. Germline V gene data show CDR1 as SGHKS and CDR2 as YYEKEE (reference sequence). CDR3 length: 14 residues. CDR3 sequence (DNA): TGTGCCAGCAGCCTAGGGTGGGGGGGCTCACCCCTCCACTTT. As protein: CASSLGWGGSPLHF.

The chain combines TRBV6-1 with TRBJ1-2; 8 bases map to TRBD1. Germline CDR1 reads MNHNS; CDR2 reads SASEGT. The CDR3 runs to 13 residues. V was pared by 6 bases and J by 8 bases, with 8 bases of the junction left unmatched. The CDR3 DNA reads TGTGCCAGCAGGTCAGGACAGGGAGACGGCTACACCTTC. Its protein product is CASRSGQGDGYTF.

As concerns this clone: Other DNA sequences in the sample encode the same CDR3. The V gene is TRBV19, the J gene TRBJ2-1; the D is unclear. The length of the CDR3 is 15 residues. V shed 3 bases and J shed 0 bases, with 9 bases lying between them. Per the germline V gene, CDR1 is LNHDA and CDR2 is SQIVND (reference sequence). Here the CDR3 DNA reads TGTGCCAGTAGTATCCTATTGAGCTCCTACAATGAGCAGTTCTTC. Translating it yields CASSILLSSYNEQFF. Full variable domain (missing parts from reference TRBV19 and TRBJ2-1): DGGITQSPKYLFRKEGQNVTLSCEQNLNHDAMYWYRQDPGQGLRLIYYSQIVNDFQKGDIAEGYSVSREKKESFPLTVTSAQKNPTAFYLCASSILLSSYNEQFFGPGTRLTVL.

This chain connects TRBV5-5 to TRBJ1-2; weak D call: TRBD1 (6 bases). Trimming left V 0 bases short and J 8 bases short, with 14 bases between. The CDR3 contains 14 residues. From germline, CDR1 is SGHKS and CDR2 YYEKEE (reference sequence). The CDR3 loop reads CASSLGTGSRGYTF. CDR3 nucleotide sequence: TGTGCCAGCAGCTTGGGCACAGGGTCTAGGGGCTACACCTTC. Full variable domain (outside the CDR3, taken from reference TRBV5-5 and TRBJ1-2): DAGVTQSPTHLIKTRGQQVTLRCSPISGHKSVSWYQQVLGQGPQFIFQYYEKEERGRGNFPDRFSARQFPNYSSELNVNALLLGDSALYLCASSLGTGSRGYTFGSGTRLTVV.

This chain connects TRBV9 to TRBJ1-1; TRBD1 aligns across 7 bases. CDR3 length: 13 residues. Germline assignment: CDR1 SGDLS and CDR2 YYNGEE. With V trimmed by 4 bases and J by 3 bases, 3 bases remained unmatched. CDR3 DNA sequence: TGTGCCAGCAGCCAAGACAGGGACACTGAAGCTTTCTTT. It encodes CASSQDRDTEAFF.

V is TRBV9 and J is TRBJ2-1; D might be TRBD1 (5 bases). Germline CDR1 SGDLS, CDR2 YYNGEE. CDR3 length equals 11 residues. Trimming took 1 base from V and 9 from J, leaving 5 bases between them. CDR3: CASSVQGEQFF. CDR3 sequence (DNA): TGTGCCAGCAGCGTACAGGGTGAGCAGTTCTTC.